The clone carrying this T cell receptor beta chain occurred a few times. CDR1 and CDR2 from the germline V gene are LGHNA and YSLEER. The length of the CDR3 is 16 residues. V was pared by 0 bases and J by 7 bases, with 4 bases of the junction left unmatched. Expressed TCRB transcripts got sequenced, as all isolated RNA was reverse transcribed. Measured with immunoSEQ multiplex PCR; TCRdb has only the in-frame clones, and not every one. The data show about 350,000 clones, with around 20% seen just once and under 0.055% held by the top ten. This specimen belongs to a study of beta chain features in type 1 diabetes. About the research overall: Across all samples, approximately 99 million sorted cells were examined.

The authors took one heparinised blood draw, averaging around 120 mL, from each donor. This TCR was recovered from a woman aged 18 to 35 in good health. The sequenced sample consisted of naive CD4+ T cells from blood. The V call is TRBV4-3, the J call TRBJ1-6; 9 bases line up with TRBD1. DNA of the CDR3: TGCGCCAGCAGCCAAGATGCGGGGACAGGGAATTCACCCCTCCACTTT. It encodes CASSQDAGTGNSPLHF.